These T cell receptor beta chains were read from a single sample in a study of shared clonotypes between healthy human individuals. TCRdb's table, derived via immunoSEQ multiplex PCR, lists solely in-frame clones and lacks some. The sample records roughly 2,000,000 clones, roughly 93% being singletons. Sequenced input: naive CD8+ T cells from PBMCs. These receptors were taken from a man younger than 35 in good health. Some clones in this sample may be carry-over from other donors' samples. Each CDR3 is given with its conserved first and last residue.

v_gene	j_gene	CDR3aa
TRBV13	TRBJ2-7	CASSFARGHEQYF
TRBV5-1	TRBJ2-1	CASSPLSLAGGVYRDRFF
TRBV9	TRBJ2-3	CASSVVPSGTTDTQYF
TRBV27	TRBJ2-1	CASSLRPWGVSSNEQFF
TRBV9	TRBJ1-2	CASSVSRAPYGYTF
TRBV7-9	TRBJ2-1	CASSSLDRGNYNEQFF
TRBV15	TRBJ2-7	CATARGAGSYEQYF
TRBV2	TRBJ2-1	CASSDKPVGTGAYNEQFF
TRBV7-8	TRBJ2-7	CASSRGADSLYEQYF
TRBV7-2	TRBJ2-3	CASSWNPRGTSTDTRYF
TRBV30	TRBJ2-7	CAWNLHLPVDEQYF
TRBV2	TRBJ2-1	CASGTSGSFSYNEQFF
TRBV5-1	TRBJ1-4	CASSSFWEGMGPSNEKLFF
TRBV27	TRBJ1-1	CASRSGGTEAFF
TRBV5-1	TRBJ2-1	CASSITGGREQFF
TRBV9	TRBJ2-7	CASSVDDRYEQYF
TRBV4-1	TRBJ2-2	CASSQALSLAGVLGGELFF
TRBV28	TRBJ1-4	CASSLETRGEKLFF
TRBV30	TRBJ2-7	CAWSFGRSEQYF
TRBV5-4	TRBJ2-3	CASSPGLAHADTQYF
TRBV11-2	TRBJ2-7	CASSLGGTYEQYF
TRBV29-1	TRBJ2-1	CSALGEGLIWKANNEQFF
TRBV5-1	TRBJ2-7	CASSLGGEQYF
TRBV7-9	TRBJ2-7	CASSSLGAISSYEQYF
TRBV5-8	TRBJ2-7	CASSPVGPYEQYF
TRBV15	TRBJ2-7	CATRRAGASYEQYF
TRBV10-2	TRBJ2-2	CASRTYTGELFF
TRBV18	TRBJ2-7	CASSPERGQTYEQYF
TRBV5-4	TRBJ1-4	CASSLGPGQGVPNEKLFF
TRBV7-9	TRBJ1-5	CASSLGASNQPQHF
TRBV7-2	TRBJ2-3	CASSLVGLAGATDTQYF
TRBV4-3	TRBJ2-3	CASSQVIGVDTQYF
TRBV28	TRBJ2-7	CASSFLGQGYEQYF